Each of the 26 T cell receptor beta chains below was sequenced from the same sample in a study of shared clonotypes between healthy human individuals (TCRdb year 2020). The library was produced with the immunoSEQ multiplex PCR assay. TCRdb provides this immuneACCESS table in a form limited to in-frame rearrangements. Some clones are lacking; in checked studies, under half of them reflect an unresolved V gene, and why the rest are absent is not known. The sample table shows 300,000 or so clones, and around 74% are seen once. The ten largest clonotypes hold under 13% of the sample. Sequenced: memory CD4+ T cells sorted from blood. The sample's cell subset or site label, decoded: CD45RA-negative fraction. The receptors were gathered from a man aged 25-45 years in good health.

About this clone: A far larger clone is a single base away, which makes a read error likely. The same CDR3 can be traced to other DNA sequences in this sample. The chain employs TRBV7-2 and TRBJ2-1; D unresolved. CDR1 and CDR2 from the germline V gene are SGHTA and FQGNSA. The CDR3 runs 15 residues. Trimming cost V 4 bases and J 0 bases, with 10 bases left between them. The CDR3: CASSSSTPSYNEQFF. The CDR3 DNA reads as TGTGCCAGCAGCTCATCCACGCCCTCCTACAATGAGCAGTTCTTC.

The chain couples TRBV7-2 to TRBJ2-3; 7 nucleotides align to TRBD2. V shed 10 bases, J shed 4 bases, and the junction held 8 bases outside the gene matches. The CDR3 contains 13 residues. From germline, CDR1 is SGHTA and CDR2 FQGNSA. The CDR3 protein is CAIHGLDADTQYF. CDR3 DNA sequence: TGTGCCATCCATGGACTAGATGCAGATACGCAGTATTTT.

This chain links TRBV5-6 with TRBJ2-3; TRBD1 agrees at 10 bases. The CDR3 has 15 residues. The V gene's germline CDR1 is SGHDT and CDR2 YYEEEE. Trimming cost V 3 bases and J 4 bases; bases outside gene matches: 5. The CDR3 loop is CASSSGTGDPDTQYF. DNA of the CDR3: TGTGCCAGCAGCTCCGGGACAGGGGACCCAGATACGCAGTATTTT.

This chain uses TRBV28 with TRBJ2-3; the D call may be TRBD1 or TRBD2 (5 bases each). Germline lookup yields CDR1 MDHEN and CDR2 SYDVKM. V was shortened by 7 bases and J by 2 bases, with 16 bases between the two germline ends. The CDR3 is 15 residues long. CDR3 coding DNA: TGTGCCAGCAAACCCCCGGGACCATCCACAGATACGCAGTATTTT. Residues: CASKPPGPSTDTQYF.

This clone was picked up a small number of times. The chain uses TRBV18 and TRBJ2-5; 13 bases match TRBD2. Trimming cost V 3 bases and J 9 bases; bases outside gene matches: 13. CDR3 size: 17 residues. Germline V CDR1 and CDR2: KGHSH, LQKENI. CDR3 sequence: CASSPTGPGTSGMAQYF. The CDR3 bases are TGTGCCAGCTCACCCACAGGACCCGGGACTAGCGGGATGGCCCAGTACTTC. The variable domain in full, completed from reference TRBV18 and TRBJ2-5, reads NAGVMQNPRHLVRRRGQEARLRCSPMKGHSHVYWYRQLPEEGLKFMVYLQKENIIDESGMPKERFSAEFPKEGPSILRIQQVVRGDSAAYFCASSPTGPGTSGMAQYFGPGTRLLVL.

The V gene is TRBV29-1, the J gene TRBJ1-5, with a possible D match to TRBD1 (6 bases). This CDR3 is 13 amino acids long. Per germline, CDR1 SQVTM and CDR2 ANQGSEA. Between the trimmed V and J ends, which lost 3 bases and 7 bases, there was a span of 13 bases. The CDR3 is CSVEGSRGQPQHF. CDR3 sequence (DNA): TGCAGCGTTGAGGGGTCCAGGGGACAGCCCCAGCATTTT.

The chain has TRBV11-2 and TRBJ2-7, with D hard to call. The V and J ends lost 3 bases and 7 bases respectively, with 10 bases between them. Germline V lookup: CDR1 SGHAT, CDR2 FQNNGV. The CDR3 runs to 12 residues. The CDR3 sequence: CASSLSSREQYF. In nucleotides, the CDR3 is TGTGCCAGCAGCTTGTCCTCGAGGGAGCAGTACTTC.

The chain links TRBV2 to TRBJ1-2; the match to TRBD1 covers 7 bases. J lost 8 bases, V lost 3 bases, and 12 bases had no gene match. Germline CDR1 reads SNHLY; CDR2 reads FYNNEI. CDR3 length: 15 residues. CDR3 bases: TGTGCCAGCAGTGATGAGTTGGTCAGGGGGTCCGGCTACACCTTC. The encoded protein is CASSDELVRGSGYTF.

The chain has TRBV28 and TRBJ1-1, with a possible D match to TRBD1 (5 bases). Germline V CDR1 and CDR2: MDHEN, SYDVKM. The CDR3 loop spans 16 amino acids. Trimming left V 5 bases short and J 3 bases short, with 19 bases between. CDR3 in DNA: TGTGCCAGCAGTCCGGGTTCAGAGGGGTGGTACACTGAAGCTTTCTTT. It specifies CASSPGSEGWYTEAFF.

The chain links TRBV10-3 to TRBJ2-1; 12 nucleotides agree with TRBD2. This CDR3 contains 14 residues. Trimming at V came to 10 bases and at J to 6 bases, leaving 7 bases not matched to a gene. CDR1 and CDR2 (germline): ENHRY, SYGVKD. CDR3 sequence: CATTGLAGFNEQFF. The CDR3 DNA sequence: TGTGCCACCACAGGACTAGCGGGATTCAATGAGCAGTTCTTC.

The count of this clone is one. J is TRBJ2-1 and V is TRBV9; no firm D call. Germline CDR1 reads SGDLS; CDR2 reads YYNGEE. With 4 bases removed from V and 9 bases from J, the gap between germline ends came to 26 bases. The CDR3 is made up of 17 amino acids. The CDR3 DNA sequence: TGTGCCAGCAGCCCCCGACTTGAACGGAGCCCCCACGGTGAGCAGTTCTTC. It encodes CASSPRLERSPHGEQFF.

This clone has only one observation. V is TRBV27 and J is TRBJ1-1; D possibly corresponds to TRBD1 (5 bases). Germline-derived CDR1 and CDR2 are MNHEY and SMNVEV (reference sequence). The CDR3 runs 16 residues. V was pared by 1 base and J by 4 bases, with 16 bases between. The DNA of the CDR3 is TGTGCCAGCAGTTTATTGGCAGGGAGAGGGTTCACTGAAGCTTTCTTT. Translating gives CASSLLAGRGFTEAFF.

Comments on this clone: This same CDR3 is encoded by further DNA sequences in the sample. The rearrangement joins TRBV2 to TRBJ1-1, with D uncertain. Deletions cut 1 base from V and 1 base from J, with 7 bases between. Germline V gives CDR1 SNHLY, CDR2 FYNNEI. The CDR3 totals 14 residues. CDR3 in amino acids: CASSEGGGNTEAFF. The CDR3 region has the DNA TGTGCCAGCAGTGAAGGGGGAGGGAACACTGAAGCTTTCTTT.

This rearrangement joins TRBV9 to TRBJ1-2, with unresolved D. The CDR3 runs 17 residues. Germline loops: CDR1 SGDLS, CDR2 YYNGEE. Deletions cut 4 bases from V and 2 bases from J, with 21 bases between. CDR3 DNA: TGTGCCAGCAGCCATAGATGGGGAGAACTTCTGAACTATGGCTACACCTTC. Translating it yields CASSHRWGELLNYGYTF.

The CDR3 sequence is CASSLQAAAYEQFF. In DNA form, the CDR3 reads TGTGCCAGCAGTTTACAAGCTGCAGCCTATGAGCAGTTCTTC. This rearrangement joins TRBV27 to TRBJ2-1; D gene unclear. V was cut by 2 bases and J by 8 bases, with 13 bases left in between. The germline V gene has CDR1 MNHEY and CDR2 SMNVEV (reference sequence). The CDR3 length is 14 residues.

The rearrangement uses TRBV18 and TRBJ1-2; D is perhaps TRBD1 (6 bases). This CDR3 comprises 14 residues. CDR1 and CDR2 from the germline V gene are KGHSH and LQKENI. Trimming shortened V by 4 bases and J by 8 bases, and 17 bases separated the two germline ends. CDR3 bases: TGTGCCAGCTCACTTCGACAGGCTTTCGACGGCTACACCTTC. This gives the protein CASSLRQAFDGYTF.

This clone was detected only a few times. The chain uses TRBV6-5 and TRBJ1-1; D unresolved. Trimming cost V 6 bases and J 1 base, with 9 bases left between them. The germline V gene encodes CDR1 MNHEY and CDR2 SVGAGI. This CDR3 has 13 residues. CDR3 in DNA: TGTGCCAGCAGCCTTCAATCGAACACTGAAGCTTTCTTT. Its protein product is CASSLQSNTEAFF.

The chain recombines TRBV5-8 with TRBJ2-7, with 8 bases identical to TRBD1. The CDR3 extends over 16 amino acids. Trimming took 3 bases from V and 2 from J; bases not matched to a gene: 10. Looked up from germline, CDR1 is SGHTS and CDR2 is YDEGEE. This CDR3 reads CASSSRTGNLAYEQYF. Written as DNA, the CDR3 is TGTGCCAGCAGCTCCAGGACAGGGAATCTCGCCTACGAGCAGTACTTC.

The V and J genes are TRBV28 and TRBJ2-6; tentative D call: TRBD2 (5 bases). Germline lookup yields CDR1 MDHEN and CDR2 SYDVKM. Trimming stripped 5 bases from V and 1 base from J, with 6 bases between. This CDR3 comprises 14 residues. In nucleotides, the CDR3 is TGTGCCAGCAGTCGCGGGTCTGGGGCCAACGTCCTGACTTTC. Translating it yields CASSRGSGANVLTF.

The chain uses TRBV5-1 and TRBJ2-3; D ambiguous. In germline, CDR1 is SGHRS, CDR2 YFSETQ. V lost 0 bases and J 6 bases, leaving 17 bases between the germline ends. The CDR3 consists of 16 residues. CDR3 DNA: TGCGCCAGCAGCTTGGTTCCCCAGGTCTCTATCGATACGCAGTATTTT. It specifies CASSLVPQVSIDTQYF.

The genes are TRBV14 and TRBJ2-2, with D unresolved. The CDR3 runs 13 residues. Trimming took off 6 bases at V and 8 bases at J, with 13 bases between the two ends. Germline V lookup: CDR1 SGHDN, CDR2 FVKESK. CDR3 DNA sequence: TGTGCCAGCAGTTTTGAGCTCTTTGGGGAGCTGTTTTTT. As protein: CASSFELFGELFF.

V usage is TRBV7-3 and J usage is TRBJ2-1; perhaps TRBD2 as D (6 bases). Trimming left V 0 bases short and J 6 bases short, with 24 bases between. The CDR3 is made up of 19 amino acids. The germline V gene encodes CDR1 SGHTA and CDR2 FQGTGA. The CDR3 DNA reads as TGTGCCAGCAGCTTAACCAACACTAGAGGGCGGGCGGGGCCCAATGAGCAGTTCTTC. Protein product: CASSLTNTRGRAGPNEQFF. Complete variable domain (other parts from reference TRBV7-3 and TRBJ2-1): GAGVSQTPSNKVTEKGKYVELRCDPISGHTALYWYRQSLGQGPEFLIYFQGTGAADDSGLPNDRFFAVRPEGSVSTLKIQRTERGDSAVYLCASSLTNTRGRAGPNEQFFGPGTRLTVL.

The chain carries TRBV5-5 and TRBJ2-7, with 8 bases identical to TRBD1. Germline V lookup: CDR1 SGHKS, CDR2 YYEKEE (reference sequence). The CDR3 is 12 residues long. The V segment lost 4 bases and the J segment 6 bases; nucleotides outside the gene matches: 3. The CDR3 nucleotides read TGTGCCAGCAGCCCGACAGGGGTCGAGCAGTACTTC. This gives the protein CASSPTGVEQYF.

The rearrangement links TRBV28 to TRBJ2-7; no clear D. CDR3 length equals 12 residues. The V gene lost 6 bases and the J gene lost 2 bases, with 8 bases spanning the gap. Germline V gene sequence: CDR1 MDHEN, CDR2 SYDVKM. The CDR3 loop is CASSPIAYEQYF. The CDR3 DNA is TGTGCCAGCAGCCCCATAGCCTACGAGCAGTACTTC.

This clone has a single count. The rearrangement joins TRBV29-1 to TRBJ2-5; TRBD1 matches at 9 bases. Trimming removed 7 bases from V and 3 bases from J; junction bases left unmatched: 18. The CDR3 totals 17 residues. Germline values: CDR1 SQVTM, CDR2 ANQGSEA. The chain's CDR3 is CSAGQGPPGPLKETQYF. The CDR3 DNA reads TGCAGCGCGGGACAGGGACCTCCCGGGCCACTTAAAGAGACCCAGTACTTC.

A few counts support this clone. The chain uses TRBV11-2 and TRBJ2-5, with D possibly being TRBD1 (5 bases). Trimming pared 1 base from V and 4 bases from J, leaving 10 bases between. Germline CDR1 SGHAT, CDR2 FQNNGV. The CDR3 spans 14 residues. This CDR3 is CASSLGQGRETQYF. The CDR3 coding sequence is TGTGCCAGCAGCTTAGGCCAGGGAAGAGAGACCCAGTACTTC. The full variable domain, completed using reference TRBV11-2 and TRBJ2-5, is EAGVAQSPRYKIIEKRQSVAFWCNPISGHATLYWYQQILGQGPKLLIQFQNNGVVDDSQLPKDRFSAERLKGVDSTLKIQPAKLEDSAVYLCASSLGQGRETQYFGPGTRLLVL.